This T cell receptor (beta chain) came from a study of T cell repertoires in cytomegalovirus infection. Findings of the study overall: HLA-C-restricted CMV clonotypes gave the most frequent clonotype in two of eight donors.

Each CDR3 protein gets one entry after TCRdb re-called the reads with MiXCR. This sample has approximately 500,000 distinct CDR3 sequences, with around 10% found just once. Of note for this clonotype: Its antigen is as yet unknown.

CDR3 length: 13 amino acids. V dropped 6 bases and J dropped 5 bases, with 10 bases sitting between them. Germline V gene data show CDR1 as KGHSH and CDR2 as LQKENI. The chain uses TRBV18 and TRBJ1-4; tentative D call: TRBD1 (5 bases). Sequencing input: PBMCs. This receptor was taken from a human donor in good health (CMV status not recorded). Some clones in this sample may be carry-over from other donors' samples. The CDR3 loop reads CASSRDGNEKLFF. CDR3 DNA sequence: TGTGCCAGCTCTCGGGACGGGAATGAAAAACTGTTTTTT. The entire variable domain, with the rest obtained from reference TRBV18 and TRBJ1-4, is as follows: NAGVMQNPRHLVRRRGQEARLRCSPMKGHSHVYWYRQLPEEGLKFMVYLQKENIIDESGMPKERFSAEFPKEGPSILRIQQVVRGDSAAYFCASSRDGNEKLFFGSGTQLSVL.